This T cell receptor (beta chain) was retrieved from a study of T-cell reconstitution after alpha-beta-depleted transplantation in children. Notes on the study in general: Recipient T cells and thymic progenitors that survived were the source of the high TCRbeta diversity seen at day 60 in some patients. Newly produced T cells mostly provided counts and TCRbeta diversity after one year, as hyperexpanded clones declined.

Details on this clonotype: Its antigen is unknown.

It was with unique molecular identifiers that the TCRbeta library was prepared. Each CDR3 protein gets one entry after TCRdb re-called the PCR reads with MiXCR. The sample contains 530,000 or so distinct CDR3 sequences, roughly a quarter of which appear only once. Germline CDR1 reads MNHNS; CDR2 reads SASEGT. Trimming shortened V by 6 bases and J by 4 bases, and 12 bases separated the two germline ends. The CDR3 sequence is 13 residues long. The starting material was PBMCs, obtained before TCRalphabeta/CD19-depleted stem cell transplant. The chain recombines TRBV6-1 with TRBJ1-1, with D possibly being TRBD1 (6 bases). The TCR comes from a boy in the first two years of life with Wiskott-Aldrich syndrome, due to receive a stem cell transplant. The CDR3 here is CASRGGGGTEAFF. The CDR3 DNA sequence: TGTGCCAGCAGAGGTGGAGGGGGCACTGAAGCTTTCTTT.